The present T cell receptor (beta chain) was sequenced within a study of cytomegalovirus exposure and HLA in healthy donors. Study-level results: A later analysis reported that several of the most significant clusters appeared to be linked to common viral pathogens, among them Epstein-Barr virus.

The germline gives CDR1 LGHNT, CDR2 FRNRAP. Trimming cost V 4 bases and J 5 bases, with 20 bases left between them. The CDR3 covers 16 residues. Comments on this clone: Its specificity is not known.

PCR employed 60 Vbeta and 13 Jbeta primers. Repertoires were generated with immunoSEQ multiplex PCR, while TCRdb's copy carries only in-frame clones and drops some. The sample carries about 78,000 clones, over 70% recorded once. This TCR came from a male donor in good health and CMV-seronegative. V gene TRBV12-5 combines with J gene TRBJ2-5; possible D gene TRBD1, 6 bases. Sequencing was done on a sample of PBMCs. The CDR3 DNA is TGTGCTAGTGGTTCTTCTGTGGTGGGTAGGGGGGAGACCCAGTACTTC. The encoded protein is CASGSSVVGRGETQYF.